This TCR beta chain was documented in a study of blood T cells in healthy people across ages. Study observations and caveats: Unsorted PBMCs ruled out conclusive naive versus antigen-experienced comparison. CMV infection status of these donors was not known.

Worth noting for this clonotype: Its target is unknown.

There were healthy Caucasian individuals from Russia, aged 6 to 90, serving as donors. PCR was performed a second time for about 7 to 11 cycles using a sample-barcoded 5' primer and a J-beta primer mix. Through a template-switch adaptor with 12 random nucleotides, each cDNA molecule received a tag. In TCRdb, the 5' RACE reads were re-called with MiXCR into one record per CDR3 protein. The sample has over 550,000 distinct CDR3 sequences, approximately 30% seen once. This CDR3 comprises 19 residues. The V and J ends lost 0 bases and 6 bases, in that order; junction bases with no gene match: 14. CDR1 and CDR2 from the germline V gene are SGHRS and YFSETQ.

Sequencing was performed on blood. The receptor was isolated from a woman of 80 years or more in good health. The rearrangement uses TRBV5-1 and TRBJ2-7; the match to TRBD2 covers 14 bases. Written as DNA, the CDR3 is TGCGCCAGCAGCTTGGCCAGGGGGACTAGCGGGGGCCGAGAGACCGAGCAGTACTTC. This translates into CASSLARGTSGGRETEQYF.